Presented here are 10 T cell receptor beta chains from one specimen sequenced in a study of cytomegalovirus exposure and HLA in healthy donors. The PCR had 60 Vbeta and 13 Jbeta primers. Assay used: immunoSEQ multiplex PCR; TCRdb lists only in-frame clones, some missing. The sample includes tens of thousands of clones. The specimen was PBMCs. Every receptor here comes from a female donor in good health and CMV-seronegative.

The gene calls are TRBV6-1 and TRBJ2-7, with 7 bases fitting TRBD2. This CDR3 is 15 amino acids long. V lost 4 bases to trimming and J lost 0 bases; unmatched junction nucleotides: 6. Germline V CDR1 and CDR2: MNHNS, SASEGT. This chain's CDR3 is CASSVPGGSSYEQYF. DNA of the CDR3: TGTGCCAGCAGTGTCCCGGGGGGTAGCTCCTACGAGCAGTACTTC.

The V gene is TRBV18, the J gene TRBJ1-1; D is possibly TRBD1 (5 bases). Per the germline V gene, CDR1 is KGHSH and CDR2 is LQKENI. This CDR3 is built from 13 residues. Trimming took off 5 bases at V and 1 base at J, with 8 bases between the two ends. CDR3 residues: CASSFDRNTEAFF. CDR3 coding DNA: TGTGCCAGCTCATTCGACAGGAACACTGAAGCTTTCTTT.

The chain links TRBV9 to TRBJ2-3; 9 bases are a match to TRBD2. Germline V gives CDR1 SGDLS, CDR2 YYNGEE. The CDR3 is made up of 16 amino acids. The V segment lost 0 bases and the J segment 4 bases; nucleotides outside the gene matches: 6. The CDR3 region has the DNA TGTGCCAGCAGCGTAGAAGCGGGGGGCTCACCAGATACGCAGTATTTT. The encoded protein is CASSVEAGGSPDTQYF.

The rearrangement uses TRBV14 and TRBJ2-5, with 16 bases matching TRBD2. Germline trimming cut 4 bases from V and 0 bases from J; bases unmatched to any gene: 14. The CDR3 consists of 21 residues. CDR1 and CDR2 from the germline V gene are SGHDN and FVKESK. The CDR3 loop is CASSPFPGLAGGLSYQETQYF. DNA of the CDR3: TGTGCCAGCAGCCCATTTCCGGGACTAGCGGGGGGGCTATCCTACCAAGAGACCCAGTACTTC. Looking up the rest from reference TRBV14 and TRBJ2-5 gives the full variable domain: EAGVTQFPSHSVIEKGQTVTLRCDPISGHDNLYWYRRVMGKEIKFLLHFVKESKQDESGMPNNRFLAERTGGTYSTLKVQPAELEDSGVYFCASSPFPGLAGGLSYQETQYFGPGTRLLVL.

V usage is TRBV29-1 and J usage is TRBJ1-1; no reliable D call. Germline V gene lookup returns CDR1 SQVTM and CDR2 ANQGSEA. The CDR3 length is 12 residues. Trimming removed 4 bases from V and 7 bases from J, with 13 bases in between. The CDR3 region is CSVASGFFEAFF. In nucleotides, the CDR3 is TGCAGCGTTGCTTCGGGTTTTTTTGAAGCTTTCTTT.

In DNA, the CDR3 is TGTGCCAGTAGTGAACTAGCGGGGGACGACAATGAGCAGTTCTTC. Its protein is CASSELAGDDNEQFF. This chain uses TRBV19 with TRBJ2-1; 11 bases match TRBD2. The CDR3 has 15 amino acids. After removal of 5 bases from V and 5 bases from J, the junction contained 5 bases not matched to a gene. Germline CDR1 and CDR2: LNHDA and SQIVND (reference sequence).

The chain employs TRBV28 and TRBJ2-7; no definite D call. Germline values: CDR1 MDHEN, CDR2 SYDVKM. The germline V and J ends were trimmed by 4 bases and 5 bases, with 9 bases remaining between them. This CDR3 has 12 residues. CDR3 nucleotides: TGTGCCAGCAGTTCCAGGATCCACGAGCAGTACTTC. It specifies CASSSRIHEQYF.

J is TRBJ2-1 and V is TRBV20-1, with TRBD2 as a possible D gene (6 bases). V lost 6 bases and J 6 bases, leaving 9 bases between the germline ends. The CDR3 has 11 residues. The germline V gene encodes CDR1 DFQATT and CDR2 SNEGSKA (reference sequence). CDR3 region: CSAATSNEQFF. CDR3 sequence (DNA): TGCAGTGCCGCGACTAGCAATGAGCAGTTCTTC.

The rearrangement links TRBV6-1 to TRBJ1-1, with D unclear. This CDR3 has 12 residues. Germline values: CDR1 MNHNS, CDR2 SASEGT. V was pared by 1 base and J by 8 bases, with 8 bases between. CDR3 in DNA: TGTGCCAGCAGTGAAGGGGAGCCGGAAGCTTTCTTT. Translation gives CASSEGEPEAFF.

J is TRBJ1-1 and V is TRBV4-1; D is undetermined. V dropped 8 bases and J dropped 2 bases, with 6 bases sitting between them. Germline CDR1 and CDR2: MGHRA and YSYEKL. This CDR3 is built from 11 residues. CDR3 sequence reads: CASAGNTEAFF. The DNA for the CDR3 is TGCGCCAGCGCGGGAAACACTGAAGCTTTCTTT.